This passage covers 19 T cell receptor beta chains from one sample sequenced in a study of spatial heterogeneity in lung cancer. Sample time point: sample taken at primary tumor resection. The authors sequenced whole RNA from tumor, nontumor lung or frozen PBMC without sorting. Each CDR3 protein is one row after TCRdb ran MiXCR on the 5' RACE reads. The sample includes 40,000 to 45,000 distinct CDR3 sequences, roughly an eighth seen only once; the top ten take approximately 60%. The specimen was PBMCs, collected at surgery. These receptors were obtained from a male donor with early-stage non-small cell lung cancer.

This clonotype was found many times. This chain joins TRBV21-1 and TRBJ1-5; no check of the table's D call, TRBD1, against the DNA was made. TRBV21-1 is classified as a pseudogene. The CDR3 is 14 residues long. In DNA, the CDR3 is TGTGCCAGCAGCAAAAAGGGGTTCAATCAGCCCCAGCATTTT. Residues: CASSKKGFNQPQHF.

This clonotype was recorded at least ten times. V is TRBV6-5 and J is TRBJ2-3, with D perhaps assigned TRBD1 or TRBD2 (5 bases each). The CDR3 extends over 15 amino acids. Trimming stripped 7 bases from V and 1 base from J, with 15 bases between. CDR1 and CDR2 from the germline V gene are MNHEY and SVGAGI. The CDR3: CASNLAGAGTDTQYF. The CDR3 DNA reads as TGTGCCAGCAATTTAGCCGGGGCTGGCACAGATACGCAGTATTTT.

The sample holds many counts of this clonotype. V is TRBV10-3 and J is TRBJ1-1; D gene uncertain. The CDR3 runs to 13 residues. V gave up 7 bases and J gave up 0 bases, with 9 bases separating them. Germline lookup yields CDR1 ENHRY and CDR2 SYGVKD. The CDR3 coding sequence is TGTGCCATCAAGGAACTTTTGAACACTGAAGCTTTCTTT. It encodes CAIKELLNTEAFF.

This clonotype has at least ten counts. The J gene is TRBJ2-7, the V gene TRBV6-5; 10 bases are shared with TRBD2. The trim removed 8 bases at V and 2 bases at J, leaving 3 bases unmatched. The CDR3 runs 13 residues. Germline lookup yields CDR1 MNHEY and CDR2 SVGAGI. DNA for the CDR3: TGTGCCAGCCGGACTAGCGGCCCCTACGAGCAGTACTTC. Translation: CASRTSGPYEQYF.

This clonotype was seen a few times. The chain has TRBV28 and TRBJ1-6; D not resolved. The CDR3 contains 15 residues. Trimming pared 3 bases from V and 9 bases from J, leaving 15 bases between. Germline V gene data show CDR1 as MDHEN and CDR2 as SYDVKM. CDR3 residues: CASSFFGTETSPLHF. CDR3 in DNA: TGTGCCAGCAGTTTCTTCGGTACTGAGACTTCACCCCTCCACTTT.

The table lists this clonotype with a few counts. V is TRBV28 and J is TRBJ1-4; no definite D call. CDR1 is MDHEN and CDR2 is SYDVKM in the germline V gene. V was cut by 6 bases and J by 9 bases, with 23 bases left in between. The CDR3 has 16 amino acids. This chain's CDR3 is CASSQDVGGSGQKLFF. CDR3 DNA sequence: TGTGCCAGCAGCCAAGACGTGGGCGGCAGTGGCCAAAAACTGTTTTTT.

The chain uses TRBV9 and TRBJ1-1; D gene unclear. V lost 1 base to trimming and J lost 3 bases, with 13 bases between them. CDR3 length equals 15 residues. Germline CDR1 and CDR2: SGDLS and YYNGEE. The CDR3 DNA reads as TGTGCCAGCAGCGTAACGGGAAATGGCTACACTGAAGCTTTCTTT. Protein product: CASSVTGNGYTEAFF.

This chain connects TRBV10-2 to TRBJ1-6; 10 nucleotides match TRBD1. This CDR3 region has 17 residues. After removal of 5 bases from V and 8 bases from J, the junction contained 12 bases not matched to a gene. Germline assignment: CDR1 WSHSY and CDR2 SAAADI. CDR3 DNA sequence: TGCGCCAGCAGTAGATCCGGGACAGGGGTTGTAGATTCACCCCTCCACTTT. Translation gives CASSRSGTGVVDSPLHF.

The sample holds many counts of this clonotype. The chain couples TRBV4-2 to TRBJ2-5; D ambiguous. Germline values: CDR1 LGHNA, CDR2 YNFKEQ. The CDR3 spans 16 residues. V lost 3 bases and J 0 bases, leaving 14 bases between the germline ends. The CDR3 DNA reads TGTGCCAGCAGCCAGGCTAGGTCCCTGTACCAAGAGACCCAGTACTTC. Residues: CASSQARSLYQETQYF.

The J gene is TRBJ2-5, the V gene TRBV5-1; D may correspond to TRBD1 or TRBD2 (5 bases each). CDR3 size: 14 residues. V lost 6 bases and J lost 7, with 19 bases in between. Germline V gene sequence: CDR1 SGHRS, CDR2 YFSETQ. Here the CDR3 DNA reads TGCGCCAGCACCTCTGACGGGGCCGTTGGGACCCAGTACTTC. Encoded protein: CASTSDGAVGTQYF.

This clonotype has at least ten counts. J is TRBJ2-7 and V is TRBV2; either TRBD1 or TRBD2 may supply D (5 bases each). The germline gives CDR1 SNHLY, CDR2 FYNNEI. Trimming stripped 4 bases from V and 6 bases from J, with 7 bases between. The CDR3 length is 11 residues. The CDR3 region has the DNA TGTGCCAGCAGTGCTGGGGGCGAGCAGTACTTC. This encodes CASSAGGEQYF. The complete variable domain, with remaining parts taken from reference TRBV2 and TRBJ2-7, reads EPEVTQTPSHQVTQMGQEVILRCVPISNHLYFYWYRQILGQKVEFLVSFYNNEISEKSEIFDDQFSVERPDGSNFTLKIRSTKLEDSAMYFCASSAGGEQYFGPGTRLTVT.

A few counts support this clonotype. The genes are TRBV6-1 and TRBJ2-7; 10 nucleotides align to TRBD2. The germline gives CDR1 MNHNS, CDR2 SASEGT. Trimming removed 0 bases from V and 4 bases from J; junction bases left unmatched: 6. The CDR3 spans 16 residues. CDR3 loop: CASSEALAGEGYEQYF. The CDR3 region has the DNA TGTGCCAGCAGTGAAGCTCTAGCGGGAGAAGGTTACGAGCAGTACTTC.

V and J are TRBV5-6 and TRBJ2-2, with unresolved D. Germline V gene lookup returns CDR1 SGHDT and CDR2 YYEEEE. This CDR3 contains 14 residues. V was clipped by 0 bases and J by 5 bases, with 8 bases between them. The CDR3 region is CASSLAGITGELFF. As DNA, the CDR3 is TGTGCCAGCAGCTTGGCCGGAATAACCGGGGAGCTGTTTTTT.

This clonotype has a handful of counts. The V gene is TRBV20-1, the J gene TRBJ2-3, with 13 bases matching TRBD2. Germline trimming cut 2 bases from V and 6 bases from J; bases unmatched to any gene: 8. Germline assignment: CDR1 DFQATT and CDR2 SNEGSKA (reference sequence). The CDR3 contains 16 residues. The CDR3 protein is CSARPATSGGVDTQYF. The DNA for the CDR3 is TGCAGTGCTAGACCCGCTACTAGCGGGGGGGTTGATACGCAGTATTTT.

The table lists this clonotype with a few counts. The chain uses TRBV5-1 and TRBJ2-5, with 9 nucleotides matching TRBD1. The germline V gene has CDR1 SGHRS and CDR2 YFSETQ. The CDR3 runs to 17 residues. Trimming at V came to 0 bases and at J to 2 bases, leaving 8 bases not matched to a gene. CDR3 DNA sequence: TGCGCCAGCAGCTTGGCCTGGACAGGGGTGTTGCAAGAGACCCAGTACTTC. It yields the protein CASSLAWTGVLQETQYF.

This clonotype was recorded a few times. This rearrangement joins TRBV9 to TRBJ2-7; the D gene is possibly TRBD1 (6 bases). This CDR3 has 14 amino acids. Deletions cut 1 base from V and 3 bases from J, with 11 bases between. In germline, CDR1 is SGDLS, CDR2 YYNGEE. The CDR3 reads CASSVSTGSYEQYF. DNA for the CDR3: TGTGCCAGCAGCGTAAGTACAGGGAGCTACGAGCAGTACTTC.

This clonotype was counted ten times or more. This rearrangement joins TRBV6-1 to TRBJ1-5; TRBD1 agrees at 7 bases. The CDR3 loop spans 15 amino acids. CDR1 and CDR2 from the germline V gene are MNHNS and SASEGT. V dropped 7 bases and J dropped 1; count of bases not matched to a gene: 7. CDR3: CASKPQGSSNQPQHF. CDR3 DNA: TGTGCCAGCAAGCCACAGGGGTCGAGCAATCAGCCCCAGCATTTT.

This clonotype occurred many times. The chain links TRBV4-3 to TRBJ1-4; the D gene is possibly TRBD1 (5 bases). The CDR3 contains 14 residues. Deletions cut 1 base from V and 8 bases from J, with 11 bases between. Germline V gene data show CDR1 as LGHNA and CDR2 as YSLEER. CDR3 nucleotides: TGCGCCAGCAGCCAAGTCTCAGGGAGCGAAAAACTGTTTTTT. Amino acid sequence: CASSQVSGSEKLFF.

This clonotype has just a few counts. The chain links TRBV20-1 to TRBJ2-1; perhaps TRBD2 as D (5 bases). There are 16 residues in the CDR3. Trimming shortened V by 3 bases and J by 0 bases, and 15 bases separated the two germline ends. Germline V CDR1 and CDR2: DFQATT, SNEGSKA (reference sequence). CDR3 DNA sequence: TGCAGTGCTAGTTCCCCCCAAGCGGACTCCTACAATGAGCAGTTCTTC. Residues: CSASSPQADSYNEQFF.